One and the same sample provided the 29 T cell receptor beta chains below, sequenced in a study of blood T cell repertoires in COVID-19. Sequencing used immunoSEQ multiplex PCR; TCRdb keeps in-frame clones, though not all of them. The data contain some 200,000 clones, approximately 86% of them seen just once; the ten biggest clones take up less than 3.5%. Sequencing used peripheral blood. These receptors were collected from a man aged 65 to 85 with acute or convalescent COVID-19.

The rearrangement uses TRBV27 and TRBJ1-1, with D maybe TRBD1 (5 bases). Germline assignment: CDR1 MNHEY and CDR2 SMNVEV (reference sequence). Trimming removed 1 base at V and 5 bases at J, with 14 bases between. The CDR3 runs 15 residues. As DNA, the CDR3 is TGTGCCAGCAGTTTATTTTTCCGGGGGGGGACTGAAGCTTTCTTT. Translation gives CASSLFFRGGTEAFF.

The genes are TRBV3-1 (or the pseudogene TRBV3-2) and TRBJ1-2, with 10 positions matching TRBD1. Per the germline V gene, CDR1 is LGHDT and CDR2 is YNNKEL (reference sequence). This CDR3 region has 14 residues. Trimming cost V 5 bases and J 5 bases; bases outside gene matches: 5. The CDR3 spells CASSDDRGRYGYTF. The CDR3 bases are TGTGCCAGCAGCGATGACAGGGGGCGGTATGGCTACACCTTC.

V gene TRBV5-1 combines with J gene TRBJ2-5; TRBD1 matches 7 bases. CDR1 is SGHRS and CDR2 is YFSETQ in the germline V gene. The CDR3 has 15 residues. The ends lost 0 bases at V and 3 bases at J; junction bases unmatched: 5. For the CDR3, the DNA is TGCGCCAGCAGCTTGGGGGGAACAGGGGAAGAGACCCAGTACTTC. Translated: CASSLGGTGEETQYF.

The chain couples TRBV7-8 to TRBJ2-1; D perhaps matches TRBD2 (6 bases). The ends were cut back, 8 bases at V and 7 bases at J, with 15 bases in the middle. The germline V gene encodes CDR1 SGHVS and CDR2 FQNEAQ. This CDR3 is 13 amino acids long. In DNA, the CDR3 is TGTGCCAGCCGTCAACAGCGGGCGAATGAGCAGTTCTTC. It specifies CASRQQRANEQFF.

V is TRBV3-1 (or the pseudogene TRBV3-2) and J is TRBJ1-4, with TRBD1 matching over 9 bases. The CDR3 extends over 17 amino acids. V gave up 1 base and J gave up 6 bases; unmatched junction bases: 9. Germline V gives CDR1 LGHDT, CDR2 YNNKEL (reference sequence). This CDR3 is CASSQAGQGRGDEKLFF. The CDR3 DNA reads TGTGCCAGCAGCCAAGCGGGACAGGGCAGAGGCGATGAAAAACTGTTTTTT.

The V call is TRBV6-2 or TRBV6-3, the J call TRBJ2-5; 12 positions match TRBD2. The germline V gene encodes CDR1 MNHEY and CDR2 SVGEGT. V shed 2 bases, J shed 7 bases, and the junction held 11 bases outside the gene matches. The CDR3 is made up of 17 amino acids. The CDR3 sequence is CASSYGGLAGTRGTQYF. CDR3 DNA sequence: TGTGCCAGCAGTTACGGCGGACTAGCGGGGACAAGGGGGACCCAGTACTTC.

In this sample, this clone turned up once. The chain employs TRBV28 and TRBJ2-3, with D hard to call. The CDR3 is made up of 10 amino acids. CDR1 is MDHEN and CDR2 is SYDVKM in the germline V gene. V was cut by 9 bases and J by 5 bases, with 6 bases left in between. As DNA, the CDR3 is TGTGCCAGTGGTAGAGATACGCAGTATTTT. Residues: CASGRDTQYF.

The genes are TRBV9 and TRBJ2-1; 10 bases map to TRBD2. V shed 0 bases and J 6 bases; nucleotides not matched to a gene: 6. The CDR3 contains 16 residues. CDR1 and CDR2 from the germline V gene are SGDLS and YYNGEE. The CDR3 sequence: CASSVGERGGSNEQFF. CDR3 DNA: TGTGCCAGCAGCGTAGGGGAGCGGGGGGGGAGCAATGAGCAGTTCTTC.

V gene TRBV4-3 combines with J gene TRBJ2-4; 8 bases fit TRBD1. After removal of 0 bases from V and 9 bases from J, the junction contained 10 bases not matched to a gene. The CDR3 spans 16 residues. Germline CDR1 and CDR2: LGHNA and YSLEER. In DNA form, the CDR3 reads TGCGCCAGCAGCCAAGAAAGGACAGGGTTGACGTTCATTCAGTACTTC. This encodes CASSQERTGLTFIQYF.

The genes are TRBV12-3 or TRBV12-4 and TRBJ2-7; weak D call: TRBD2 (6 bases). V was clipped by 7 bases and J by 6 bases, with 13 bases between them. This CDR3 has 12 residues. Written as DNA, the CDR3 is TGTGCCAGCATCATTCACGGGGGCGAGCAGTACTTC. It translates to CASIIHGGEQYF.

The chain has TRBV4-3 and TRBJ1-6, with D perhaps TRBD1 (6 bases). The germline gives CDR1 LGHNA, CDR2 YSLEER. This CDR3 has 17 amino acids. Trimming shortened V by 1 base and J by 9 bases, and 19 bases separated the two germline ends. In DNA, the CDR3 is TGCGCCAGCAGCCAAGTCAGTACAGGGTTCGTCGGTTCACCCCTCCACTTT. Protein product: CASSQVSTGFVGSPLHF.

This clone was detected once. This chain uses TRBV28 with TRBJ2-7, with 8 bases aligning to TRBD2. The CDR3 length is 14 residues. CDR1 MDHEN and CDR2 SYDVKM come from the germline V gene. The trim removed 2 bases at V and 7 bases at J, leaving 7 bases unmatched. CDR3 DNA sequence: TGTGCCAGCAGTTTAACGGGAGGGCCGGGAGAGCAGTACTTC. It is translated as CASSLTGGPGEQYF.

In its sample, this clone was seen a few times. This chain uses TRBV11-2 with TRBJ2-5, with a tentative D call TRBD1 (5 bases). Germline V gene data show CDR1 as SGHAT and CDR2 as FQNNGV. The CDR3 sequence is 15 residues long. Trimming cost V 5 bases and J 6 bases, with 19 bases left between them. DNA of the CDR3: TGTGCCAGCAGCCAAAGGTTGGCAGGGCCCCAGACCCAGTACTTC. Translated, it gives CASSQRLAGPQTQYF. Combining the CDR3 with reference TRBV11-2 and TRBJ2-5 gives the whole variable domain EAGVAQSPRYKIIEKRQSVAFWCNPISGHATLYWYQQILGQGPKLLIQFQNNGVVDDSQLPKDRFSAERLKGVDSTLKIQPAKLEDSAVYLCASSQRLAGPQTQYFGPGTRLLVL.

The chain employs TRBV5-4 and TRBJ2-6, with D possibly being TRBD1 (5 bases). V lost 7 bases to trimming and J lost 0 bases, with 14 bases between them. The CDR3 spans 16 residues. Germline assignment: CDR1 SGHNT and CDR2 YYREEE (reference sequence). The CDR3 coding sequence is TGTGCCAGCTGGGGCAAAAGAAGCTCTGGGGCCAACGTCCTGACTTTC. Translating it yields CASWGKRSSGANVLTF. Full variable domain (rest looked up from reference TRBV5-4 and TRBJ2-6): ETGVTQSPTHLIKTRGQQVTLRCSSQSGHNTVSWYQQALGQGPQFIFQYYREEENGRGNFPPRFSGLQFPNYSSELNVNALELDDSALYLCASWGKRSSGANVLTFGAGSRLTVL.

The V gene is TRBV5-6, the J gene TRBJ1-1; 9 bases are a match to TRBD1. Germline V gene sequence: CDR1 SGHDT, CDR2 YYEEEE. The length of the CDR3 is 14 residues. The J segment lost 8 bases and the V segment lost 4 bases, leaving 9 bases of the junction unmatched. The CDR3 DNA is TGTGCCAGCAGCCACCGGGACAGGGTCCCCGAAGCTTTCTTT. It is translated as CASSHRDRVPEAFF. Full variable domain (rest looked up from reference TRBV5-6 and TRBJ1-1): DAGVTQSPTHLIKTRGQQVTLRCSPKSGHDTVSWYQQALGQGPQFIFQYYEEEERQRGNFPDRFSGHQFPNYSSELNVNALLLGDSALYLCASSHRDRVPEAFFGQGTRLTVV.

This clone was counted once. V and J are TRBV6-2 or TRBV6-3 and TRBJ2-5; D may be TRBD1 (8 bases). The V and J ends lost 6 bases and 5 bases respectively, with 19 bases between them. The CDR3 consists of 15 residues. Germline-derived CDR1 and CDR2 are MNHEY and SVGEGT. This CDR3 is CASSLYGQGGETQYF. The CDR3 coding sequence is TGTGCCAGCAGCCTTTACGGACAGGGAGGGGAGACCCAGTACTTC.

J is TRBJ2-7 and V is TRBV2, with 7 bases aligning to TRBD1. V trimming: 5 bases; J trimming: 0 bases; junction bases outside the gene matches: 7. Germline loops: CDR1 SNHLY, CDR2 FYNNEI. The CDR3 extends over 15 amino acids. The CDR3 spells CASSTRTGFSYEQYF. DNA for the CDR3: TGTGCCAGCAGTACCCGGACAGGATTCTCCTACGAGCAGTACTTC. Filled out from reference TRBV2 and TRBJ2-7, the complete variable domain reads EPEVTQTPSHQVTQMGQEVILRCVPISNHLYFYWYRQILGQKVEFLVSFYNNEISEKSEIFDDQFSVERPDGSNFTLKIRSTKLEDSAMYFCASSTRTGFSYEQYFGPGTRLTVT.

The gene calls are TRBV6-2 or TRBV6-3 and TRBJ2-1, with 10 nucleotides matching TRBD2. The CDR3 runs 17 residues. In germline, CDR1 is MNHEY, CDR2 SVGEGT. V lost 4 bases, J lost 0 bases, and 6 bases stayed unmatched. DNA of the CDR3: TGTGCCAGCAGTTTGATTAGCGGGGGGAGCTCCTACAATGAGCAGTTCTTC. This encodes CASSLISGGSSYNEQFF.

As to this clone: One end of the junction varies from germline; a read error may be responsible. Here the CDR3 DNA reads TGTGCCAGCAGCCAAGAGCGGGGAGTAGAGGCCCAGTACTTC. Translated: CASSQERGVEAQYF. This rearrangement joins TRBV3-1 (or the pseudogene TRBV3-2) to TRBJ2-5; a weak D match, TRBD2 (6 bases). The CDR3 consists of 14 residues. From germline, CDR1 is LGHDT and CDR2 YNNKEL (reference sequence).

The CDR3 DNA reads TGTGCCAGAAGCCCTATCTCCCTGGTTAATGAAAAACTGTTTTTT. The encoded protein is CARSPISLVNEKLFF. V is TRBV5-3 and J is TRBJ1-4, with D uncertain. TRBV5-3 is an ORF; its function is uncertain. The V gene lost 4 bases and the J gene lost 4 bases, with 14 bases spanning the gap. This CDR3 has 15 residues.

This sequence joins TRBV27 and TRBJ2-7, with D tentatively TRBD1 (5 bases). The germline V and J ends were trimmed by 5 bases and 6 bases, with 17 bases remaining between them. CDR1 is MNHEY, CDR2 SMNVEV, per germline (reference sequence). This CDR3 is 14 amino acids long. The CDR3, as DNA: TGTGCCAGCAGTGGGGCGGTGCCACTTGGCGAGCAGTACTTC. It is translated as CASSGAVPLGEQYF.

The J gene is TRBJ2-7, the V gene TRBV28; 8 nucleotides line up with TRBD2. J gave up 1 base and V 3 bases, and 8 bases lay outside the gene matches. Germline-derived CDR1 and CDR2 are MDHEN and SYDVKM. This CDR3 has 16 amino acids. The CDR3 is CASSFTLAELSYEQYF. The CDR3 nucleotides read TGTGCCAGCAGTTTTACACTAGCGGAGCTTTCCTACGAGCAGTACTTC.

In DNA form, the CDR3 reads TGTGCCAGCGGGCGGCAGGGGAACTATGGCTACACCTTC. This sequence encodes CASGRQGNYGYTF. The J gene is TRBJ1-2, the V gene TRBV6-5, with D possibly TRBD1 on 6 matching bases. V was pared by 8 bases and J by 2 bases, with 12 bases between. Germline-derived CDR1 and CDR2 are MNHEY and SVGAGI. The CDR3 covers 13 residues.

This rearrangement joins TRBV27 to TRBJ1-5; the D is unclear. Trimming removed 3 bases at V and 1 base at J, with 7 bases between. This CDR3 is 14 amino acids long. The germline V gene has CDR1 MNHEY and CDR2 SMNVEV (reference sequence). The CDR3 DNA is TGTGCCAGCAGTTTCGTCCCCAGCAATCAGCCCCAGCATTTT. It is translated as CASSFVPSNQPQHF.

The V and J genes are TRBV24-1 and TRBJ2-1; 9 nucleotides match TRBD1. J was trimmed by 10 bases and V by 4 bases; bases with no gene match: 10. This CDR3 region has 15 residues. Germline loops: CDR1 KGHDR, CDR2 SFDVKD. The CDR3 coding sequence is TGTGCCACCAGTGACTCCGGGACAGGGTTATTGGAGCAGTTCTTC. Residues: CATSDSGTGLLEQFF.

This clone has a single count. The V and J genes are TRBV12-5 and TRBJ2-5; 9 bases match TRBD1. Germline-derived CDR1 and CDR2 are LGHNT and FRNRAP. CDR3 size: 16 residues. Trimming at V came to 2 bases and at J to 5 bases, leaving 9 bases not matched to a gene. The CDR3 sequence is CASGLIDRDREETQYF. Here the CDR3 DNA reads TGTGCTAGTGGTTTGATAGATAGGGACAGGGAGGAGACCCAGTACTTC.

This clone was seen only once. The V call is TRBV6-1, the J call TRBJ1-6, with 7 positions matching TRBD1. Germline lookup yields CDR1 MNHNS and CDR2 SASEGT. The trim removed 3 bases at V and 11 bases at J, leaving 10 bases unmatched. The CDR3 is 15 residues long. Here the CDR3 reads CASSDRTGGQPPLHF. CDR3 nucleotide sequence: TGTGCCAGCAGTGACCGGACAGGAGGGCAGCCACCCCTCCACTTT.

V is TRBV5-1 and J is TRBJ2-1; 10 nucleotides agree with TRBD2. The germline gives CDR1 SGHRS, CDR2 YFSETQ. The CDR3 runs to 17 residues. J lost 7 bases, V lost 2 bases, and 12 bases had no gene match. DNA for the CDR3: TGCGCCAGCAGCTTCGGCGGAAGCGGGAGGGCCGGAAATGAGCAGTTCTTC. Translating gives CASSFGGSGRAGNEQFF.

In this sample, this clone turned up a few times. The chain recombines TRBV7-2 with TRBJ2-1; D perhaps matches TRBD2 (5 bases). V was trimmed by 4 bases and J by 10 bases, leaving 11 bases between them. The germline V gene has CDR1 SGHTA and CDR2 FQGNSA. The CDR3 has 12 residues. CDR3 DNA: TGTGCCAGCAGCTCGGCCTGGAGGGAGCAGTTCTTC. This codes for CASSSAWREQFF. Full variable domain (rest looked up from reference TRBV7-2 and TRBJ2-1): GAGVSQSPSNKVTEKGKDVELRCDPISGHTALYWYRQSLGQGLEFLIYFQGNSAPDKSGLPSDRFSAERTGGSVSTLTIQRTQQEDSAVYLCASSSAWREQFFGPGTRLTVL.